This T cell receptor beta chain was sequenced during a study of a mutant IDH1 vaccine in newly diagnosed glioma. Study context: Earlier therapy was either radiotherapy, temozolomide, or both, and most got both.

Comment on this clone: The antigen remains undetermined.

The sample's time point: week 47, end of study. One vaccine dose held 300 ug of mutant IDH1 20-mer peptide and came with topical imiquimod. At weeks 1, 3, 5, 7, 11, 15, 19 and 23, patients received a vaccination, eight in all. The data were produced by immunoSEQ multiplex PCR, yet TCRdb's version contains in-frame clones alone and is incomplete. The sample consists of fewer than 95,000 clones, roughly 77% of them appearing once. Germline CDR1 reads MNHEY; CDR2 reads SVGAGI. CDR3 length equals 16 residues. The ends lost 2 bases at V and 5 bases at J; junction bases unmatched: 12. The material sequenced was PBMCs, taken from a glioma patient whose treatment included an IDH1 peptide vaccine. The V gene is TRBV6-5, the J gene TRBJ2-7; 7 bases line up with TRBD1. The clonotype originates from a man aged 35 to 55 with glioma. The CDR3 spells CASSYGLRGKVHEQYF. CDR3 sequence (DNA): TGTGCCAGCAGTTACGGACTCAGGGGGAAGGTCCACGAGCAGTACTTC.